This TCR beta chain was captured in a study of blood T cells in healthy people across ages. V was pared by 1 base and J by 0 bases, with 4 bases of the junction left unmatched. Germline V CDR1 and CDR2: SGHDT, YYEEEE. The CDR3 is made up of 17 amino acids. About this clonotype itself: No antigen is known for it.

With a J-beta primer mix and a sample-barcoded 5' primer, a second PCR ran about 6 to 11 cycles. MiXCR, applied by TCRdb to the 5' RACE reads, yields one record per CDR3 protein. The table records under 800,000 distinct CDR3 sequences, 43% of them present only once. General observations from the study: Possibly confounding the expanded clonotype changes was the fact that donor CMV status was unknown. With age, beta diversity per million T cells declined roughly linearly, significantly by 40.

The chain carries TRBV5-6 and TRBJ2-6, with 7 positions matching TRBD1. What was sequenced was blood. This receptor was taken from a woman aged 55-69 years in good health. CDR3 DNA: TGTGCCAGCAGCTTGTGGGACAGAAACTCTGGGGCCAACGTCCTGACTTTC. Translating gives CASSLWDRNSGANVLTF.